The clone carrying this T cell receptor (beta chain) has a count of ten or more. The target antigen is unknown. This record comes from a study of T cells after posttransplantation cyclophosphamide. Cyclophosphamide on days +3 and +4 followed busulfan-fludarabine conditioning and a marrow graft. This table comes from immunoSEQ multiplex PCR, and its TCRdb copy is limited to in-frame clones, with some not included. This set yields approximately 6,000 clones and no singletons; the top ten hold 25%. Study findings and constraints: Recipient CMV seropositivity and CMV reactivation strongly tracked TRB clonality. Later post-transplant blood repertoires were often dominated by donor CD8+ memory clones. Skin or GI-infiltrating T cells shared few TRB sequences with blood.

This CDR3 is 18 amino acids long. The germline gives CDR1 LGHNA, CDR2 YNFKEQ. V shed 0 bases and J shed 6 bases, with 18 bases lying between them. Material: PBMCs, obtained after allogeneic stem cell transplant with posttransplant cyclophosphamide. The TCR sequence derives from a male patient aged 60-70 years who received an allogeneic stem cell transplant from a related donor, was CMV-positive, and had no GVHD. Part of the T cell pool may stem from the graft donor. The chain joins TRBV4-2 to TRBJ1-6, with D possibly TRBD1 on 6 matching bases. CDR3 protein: CASSQDHGSGGRNSPLHF. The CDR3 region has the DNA TGTGCCAGCAGCCAAGATCACGGCTCGGGGGGCCGTAATTCACCCCTCCACTTT.